The 5 T cell receptor beta chains below all came from one sample that was sequenced in a study of blood T cell repertoires in COVID-19. Profiling relied on immunoSEQ multiplex PCR, and the TCRdb table lists in-frame clones only, not all of them. The profile covers approximately 59,000 clones, with about three quarters appearing a single time and roughly 14% taken by the ten largest. Sequencing was done on a sample of peripheral blood. The receptors were gathered from a man older than 75 with acute or convalescent COVID-19.

In its sample, this clone was seen once. The chain combines TRBV3-1 (or the pseudogene TRBV3-2) with TRBJ2-5; TRBD1 might be the D (6 bases). Germline CDR1 and CDR2: LGHDT and YNNKEL (reference sequence). V shed 2 bases and J shed 5 bases, with 9 bases lying between them. The CDR3 extends over 13 amino acids. CDR3 sequence reads: CASSQQGWETQYF. The CDR3 DNA follows: TGTGCCAGCAGCCAACAGGGGTGGGAGACCCAGTACTTC.

The CDR3 spells CASSIAGKSGNTIYF. The CDR3 region has the DNA TGTGCCAGCAGTATCGCAGGGAAGTCTGGAAACACCATATATTTT. This chain links TRBV2 with TRBJ1-3, with D possibly being TRBD1 (5 bases). The CDR3 length is 15 residues. Germline CDR1 and CDR2: SNHLY and FYNNEI. The germline V and J ends were trimmed by 5 bases and 1 base, with 12 bases remaining between them.

The chain joins TRBV7-3 to TRBJ2-5; 10 bases align to TRBD2. This CDR3 region has 13 residues. The V segment lost 4 bases and the J segment 5 bases; nucleotides outside the gene matches: 1. Germline CDR1 reads SGHTA; CDR2 reads FQGTGA. The CDR3 region has the DNA TGTGCCAGCAGCTCGGGACTAGCGGAGACCCAGTACTTC. This gives the protein CASSSGLAETQYF.

This clone was seen a handful of times. The rearrangement joins TRBV3-1 (or the pseudogene TRBV3-2) to TRBJ1-2; 8 bases map to TRBD1. The CDR3 is made up of 15 amino acids. Per germline, CDR1 LGHDT and CDR2 YNNKEL (reference sequence). The V segment lost 1 base and the J segment 4 bases; nucleotides outside the gene matches: 5. CDR3 in amino acids: CASSQGAGGGYGYTF. In DNA, the CDR3 is TGTGCCAGCAGCCAAGGGGCAGGGGGCGGCTATGGCTACACCTTC.

The rearrangement links TRBV19 to TRBJ1-5; unclear D gene. The V gene lost 1 base and the J gene lost 1 base, with 11 bases spanning the gap. The CDR3 runs to 16 residues. Germline V gene lookup returns CDR1 LNHDA and CDR2 SQIVND (reference sequence). The chain's CDR3 is CASSIAQTVSNQPQHF. The CDR3 DNA sequence: TGTGCCAGTAGTATAGCTCAAACAGTCAGCAATCAGCCCCAGCATTTT.